Listed below are T cell receptor beta chains from one sample, sequenced in a study of regulatory T cells in long-lasting Graves disease. Each CDR3 protein gets one entry after TCRdb re-called the multiplex PCR reads with MiXCR. Altogether 350,000 to 500,000 distinct CDR3 sequences are present, 14% being singletons, with the ten largest covering approximately 15%. The data also belong to a second study, concerning T cells in Graves' hyperthyroidism and ophthalmopathy.

This specimen consisted of peripheral blood mononuclear cells (PBMCs), obtained at new diagnosis, from a patient treated with antithyroid drugs. The receptors were sampled from a woman aged 45-65 years with Graves disease. CDR3s include the opening cysteine and the closing phenylalanine or tryptophan. Fields, in order: D gene, clone size, V gene, J gene, CDR3 protein, CDR3 DNA. D genes are given only for firm matches. Some rows have no size entry. The others give once, few or many, or a class for an expanded clone.

D: .
size: .
V: TRBV3-1
J: TRBJ2-6
CDR3: CASSQDRGTWDPGANVLTF
DNA: TGTGCCAGCAGCCAAGATAGGGGGACCTGGGACCCTGGGGCCAACGTCCTGACTTTC

D: .
size: many
V: TRBV6-1
J: TRBJ1-1
CDR3: CASKSGGTEAFF
DNA: TGTGCCAGCAAGAGTGGTGGGACAGAAGCTTTCTTT

D: .
size: many
V: TRBV11-2
J: TRBJ2-7
CDR3: CASSLLRGSGNEQYF
DNA: TGTGCCAGCAGCCTTCTTCGAGGGTCAGGCAACGAGCAGTACTTC

D: TRBD2
size: few
V: TRBV20-1
J: TRBJ2-4
CDR3: CSARPTSGRENIQYF
DNA: TGCAGTGCTAGACCGACTAGCGGGAGAGAAAACATTCAGTACTTC

D: .
size: few
V: TRBV5-1
J: TRBJ2-7
CDR3: CASSLVVGGQYF
DNA: TGCGCCAGCAGCTTGGTTGTGGGCGGGCAGTACTTC

D: TRBD2
size: few
V: TRBV6-1
J: TRBJ2-5
CDR3: CASSGTSGGTQYF
DNA: TGTGCCAGCAGTGGGACTAGCGGAGGGACCCAGTACTTC

D: TRBD1
size: .
V: TRBV28
J: TRBJ1-1
CDR3: CASSPTAPGQGVTEAFF
DNA: TGTGCCAGCAGCCCGACCGCTCCTGGACAGGGCGTCACTGAAGCTTTCTTT

D: .
size: .
V: TRBV18
J: TRBJ1-2
CDR3: CASSHSREGVYGYTF
DNA: TGTGCCAGCTCTCACTCCAGAGAGGGGGTCTATGGCTACACCTTC

D: .
size: few
V: TRBV20-1
J: TRBJ2-1
CDR3: CSARADGNEQFF
DNA: TGCAGTGCTAGAGCTGACGGGAATGAGCAGTTCTTC

D: .
size: many
V: TRBV20-1
J: TRBJ2-6
CDR3: CSARDYREFSGANVLTF
DNA: TGCAGTGCTAGAGACTACAGGGAATTCTCTGGGGCCAACGTCCTGACTTTC

D: .
size: few
V: TRBV5-4
J: TRBJ1-1
CDR3: CASSPRLGGSPEAFF
DNA: TGTGCCAGCAGCCCCCGACTAGGGGGGTCTCCTGAAGCTTTCTTT

D: TRBD1
size: .
V: TRBV10-2
J: TRBJ2-7
CDR3: CASHTGGGCEQYF
DNA: TGCGCCAGCCACACAGGGGGAGGCTGCGAGCAGTACTTC

D: TRBD1
size: many
V: TRBV18
J: TRBJ2-7
CDR3: CASSPPVGDRSSYEQYF
DNA: TGTGCCAGCTCACCACCGGTCGGGGACAGGAGTTCCTACGAGCAGTACTTC

D: TRBD2
size: many
V: TRBV28
J: TRBJ2-7
CDR3: CASSLSGGLGYEQYF
DNA: TGTGCCAGCAGTTTGAGCGGGGGGTTGGGCTACGAGCAGTACTTC

D: .
size: .
V: TRBV6-4
J: TRBJ1-1
CDR3: CASITGEGYREVNTEAFF
DNA: TGTGCCAGCATTACTGGCGAAGGTTACCGAGAGGTGAACACTGAAGCTTTCTTT

D: .
size: .
V: TRBV12-3/TRBV12-4
J: TRBJ1-4
CDR3: CASSFETGEKLFF
DNA: TGTGCCAGCAGTTTTGAAACAGGTGAAAAACTGTTTTTT

D: TRBD2
size: few
V: TRBV9
J: TRBJ2-1
CDR3: CASSERSSGDNEQFF
DNA: TGTGCCAGCAGCGAGAGGTCTAGCGGGGACAATGAGCAGTTCTTC

D: .
size: few
V: TRBV3-1
J: TRBJ2-5
CDR3: CASSQDPTSTETQYF
DNA: TGTGCCAGCAGCCAAGACCCCACTAGTACAGAGACCCAGTACTTC

D: TRBD1
size: many
V: TRBV28
J: TRBJ2-5
CDR3: CASRGQGIGETQYF
DNA: TGTGCCAGCAGGGGACAGGGTATAGGAGAGACCCAGTACTTC

D: .
size: many
V: TRBV11-2
J: TRBJ2-5
CDR3: CASSLDPVAGETQYF
DNA: TGTGCCAGCAGCTTAGATCCAGTAGCTGGAGAGACCCAGTACTTC

D: .
size: many
V: TRBV12-3/TRBV12-4
J: TRBJ1-2
CDR3: CASSSPGAGGYTF
DNA: TGTGCCAGCAGTTCCCCGGGGGCAGGGGGCTACACCTTC

D: .
size: many
V: TRBV10-1
J: TRBJ1-1
CDR3: CASSDPTADGNTEAFF
DNA: TGCGCCAGCAGTGACCCCACCGCGGACGGAAACACTGAAGCTTTCTTT

D: .
size: many
V: TRBV29-1
J: TRBJ2-3
CDR3: CSVSEGPDTQYF
DNA: TGCAGCGTTTCAGAAGGGCCAGATACGCAGTATTTT

D: TRBD1
size: .
V: TRBV11-2
J: TRBJ2-5
CDR3: CASSPSDRGGIETQYF
DNA: TGTGCCAGCAGCCCCTCCGACAGGGGTGGAATCGAGACCCAGTACTTC

D: TRBD2
size: .
V: TRBV9
J: TRBJ2-1
CDR3: CASSDGLVEGNEQFF
DNA: TGTGCCAGCAGCGACGGACTAGTAGAGGGCAATGAGCAGTTCTTC

D: .
size: many
V: TRBV12-5
J: TRBJ1-5
CDR3: CASGRQDGSNQPQHF
DNA: TGTGCTAGTGGAAGACAGGATGGTAGCAATCAGCCCCAGCATTTT

D: TRBD2
size: many
V: TRBV6-1
J: TRBJ2-1
CDR3: CASRRTSGVINEQFF
DNA: TGTGCCAGCAGAAGGACTAGCGGGGTGATAAATGAGCAGTTCTTC

D: .
size: few
V: TRBV20-1
J: TRBJ1-6
CDR3: CSARDSLLTAESSSYNSPLHF
DNA: TGCAGTGCTAGAGATTCCCTACTCACTGCCGAATCTAGCTCCTATAATTCACCCCTCCACTTT

D: .
size: many
V: TRBV7-9
J: TRBJ1-1
CDR3: CASSLAVGNTEAFF
DNA: TGTGCCAGCAGCTTAGCGGTGGGGAACACTGAAGCTTTCTTT

D: .
size: .
V: TRBV9
J: TRBJ2-1
CDR3: CASSSLGQNLKRNNEQFF
DNA: TGTGCCAGCAGCTCTCTCGGACAGAACCTTAAGAGGAACAATGAGCAGTTCTTC

D: TRBD1
size: many
V: TRBV3-1
J: TRBJ1-1
CDR3: CASSPTTGGTEAFF
DNA: TGTGCCAGCAGTCCTACCACAGGGGGCACTGAAGCTTTCTTT

D: .
size: .
V: TRBV6-1
J: TRBJ2-1
CDR3: CASSLDLGEQFF
DNA: TGTGCCAGCAGCCTGGACCTTGGTGAGCAGTTCTTC

D: .
size: .
V: TRBV29-1
J: TRBJ2-5
CDR3: CSVESPRLPRGTQYF
DNA: TGCAGCGTTGAATCCCCTAGACTGCCAAGGGGGACCCAGTACTTC

D: TRBD2
size: .
V: TRBV28
J: TRBJ2-5
CDR3: CATRGVPSQETQYF
DNA: TGTGCCACCCGGGGGGTCCCCTCCCAAGAGACCCAGTACTTC

D: TRBD1
size: many
V: TRBV7-2
J: TRBJ2-1
CDR3: CASSPPGDRGFTYNEQFF
DNA: TGTGCCAGCAGCCCGCCCGGGGACAGGGGTTTCACCTACAATGAGCAGTTCTTC

D: .
size: many
V: TRBV3-1
J: TRBJ1-4
CDR3: CASSQVAVPNEKLFF
DNA: TGTGCCAGCAGCCAAGTAGCGGTACCGAATGAAAAACTGTTTTTT

D: TRBD2
size: many
V: TRBV7-8
J: TRBJ2-3
CDR3: CASSLLLAGDTDTQYF
DNA: TGTGCCAGCAGCTTACTTCTAGCGGGGGACACAGATACGCAGTATTTT

D: .
size: .
V: TRBV5-1
J: TRBJ1-6
CDR3: CASSAGSGQGASNSPLHF
DNA: .

D: .
size: many
V: TRBV20-1
J: TRBJ2-4
CDR3: CSARSSPAGTNIQYF
DNA: TGCAGTGCTAGGTCTAGTCCCGCGGGAACTAACATTCAGTACTTC

D: TRBD2
size: many
V: TRBV28
J: TRBJ2-1
CDR3: CASSWSGTSTAYYLYNEQFF
DNA: TGTGCCAGCAGTTGGTCAGGGACTAGCACTGCCTATTACCTCTACAATGAGCAGTTCTTC

D: TRBD1
size: .
V: TRBV4-1
J: TRBJ2-7
CDR3: CASSQKILRDRYEQYF
DNA: TGCGCCAGCAGCCAAAAGATCCTCCGGGACAGGTACGAGCAGTACTTC

D: TRBD1
size: .
V: TRBV29-1
J: TRBJ1-1
CDR3: CSVTGVSTEAFF
DNA: TGCAGCGTTACAGGGGTATCCACTGAAGCTTTCTTT

D: .
size: .
V: TRBV28
J: TRBJ2-5
CDR3: CASSLWSQETQYF
DNA: TGTGCCAGCAGTTTATGGTCACAAGAGACCCAGTACTTC

D: .
size: many
V: TRBV2
J: TRBJ1-1
CDR3: CASRAEGNTEAFF
DNA: TGTGCCAGCAGGGCCGAGGGGAACACTGAAGCTTTCTTT

D: .
size: many
V: TRBV20-1
J: TRBJ2-7
CDR3: CSARTPTRASEQYF
DNA: TGCAGTGCTAGAACCCCGACTAGAGCGTCCGAGCAGTACTTC

D: .
size: many
V: TRBV6-9
J: TRBJ1-2
CDR3: CASSLDTIGGYTF
DNA: TGTGCCAGCAGTTTAGACACAATCGGTGGCTACACCTTC

D: TRBD1
size: few
V: TRBV18
J: TRBJ2-2
CDR3: CASSLNDRTGYTGELFF
DNA: TGTGCCAGCTCACTGAATGACCGGACAGGGTACACCGGGGAGCTGTTTTTT